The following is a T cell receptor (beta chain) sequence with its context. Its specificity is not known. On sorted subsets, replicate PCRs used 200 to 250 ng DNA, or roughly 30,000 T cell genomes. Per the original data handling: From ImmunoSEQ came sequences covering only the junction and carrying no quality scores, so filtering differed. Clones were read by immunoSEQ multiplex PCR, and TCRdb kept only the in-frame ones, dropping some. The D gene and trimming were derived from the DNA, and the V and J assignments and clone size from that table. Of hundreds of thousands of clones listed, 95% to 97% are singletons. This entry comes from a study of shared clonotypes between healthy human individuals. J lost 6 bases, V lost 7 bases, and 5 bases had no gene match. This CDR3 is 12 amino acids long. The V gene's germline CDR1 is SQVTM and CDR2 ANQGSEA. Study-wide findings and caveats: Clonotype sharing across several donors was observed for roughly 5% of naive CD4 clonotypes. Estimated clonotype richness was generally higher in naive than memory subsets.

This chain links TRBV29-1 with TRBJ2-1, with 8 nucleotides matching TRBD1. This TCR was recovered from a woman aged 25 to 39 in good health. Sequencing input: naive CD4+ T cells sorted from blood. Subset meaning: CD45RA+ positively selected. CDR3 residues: CSGRTGSNEQFF. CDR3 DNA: TGCAGCGGTAGGACAGGGAGCAATGAGCAGTTCTTC.